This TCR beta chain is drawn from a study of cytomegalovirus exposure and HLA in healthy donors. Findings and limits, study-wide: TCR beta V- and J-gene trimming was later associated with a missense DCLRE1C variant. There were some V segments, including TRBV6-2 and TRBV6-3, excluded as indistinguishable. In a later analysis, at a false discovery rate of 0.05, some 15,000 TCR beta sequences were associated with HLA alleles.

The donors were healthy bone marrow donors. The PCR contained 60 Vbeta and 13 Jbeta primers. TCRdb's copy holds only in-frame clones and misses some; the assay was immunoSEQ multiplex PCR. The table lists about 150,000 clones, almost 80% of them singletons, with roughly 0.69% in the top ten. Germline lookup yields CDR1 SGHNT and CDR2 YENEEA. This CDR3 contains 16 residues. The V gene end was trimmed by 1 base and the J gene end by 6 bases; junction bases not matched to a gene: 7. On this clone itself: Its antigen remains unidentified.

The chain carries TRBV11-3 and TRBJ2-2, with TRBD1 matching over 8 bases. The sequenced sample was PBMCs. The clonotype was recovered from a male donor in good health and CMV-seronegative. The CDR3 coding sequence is TGTGCCAGCAGCTTAGGGACAGGGAGTCTGTCCGGGGAGCTGTTTTTT. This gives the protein CASSLGTGSLSGELFF.